The rows below give T cell receptor beta chains drawn from one sample of a study of CD8 T cells in Susac syndrome. TCRdb re-derived calls from the immunoSEQ multiplex PCR reads in MiXCR, one entry per CDR3 protein. The sample includes 150,000 or so distinct CDR3 sequences, roughly 94% of them seen just once. Sequenced: CD4+ T cells from PBMCs. The receptor set was obtained from a human donor with multiple sclerosis. Each CDR3 is given with its conserved first and last residue. A D gene is named only where the DNA matches it firmly. For some rows the clone size is stated as once, few or many, or as a class when expanded; others skip it.

J: TRBJ2-7
V: TRBV28
size: .
D: .
DNA: TGTGCCAGCAGTTTTGGGGGAGGGGGGTACGAGCAGTACTTC
CDR3: CASSFGGGGYEQYF

J: TRBJ1-2
V: TRBV2
size: .
D: .
DNA: TGTGCCAGCAGTGCCCGGACAGATGATGGCTACACCTTC
CDR3: CASSARTDDGYTF

J: TRBJ2-2
V: TRBV20-1
size: .
D: TRBD1
DNA: TGCAGTGCTAAGGACAGGGGGCGGTCTGGGGAGCTGTTTTTT
CDR3: CSAKDRGRSGELFF

J: TRBJ1-2
V: TRBV28
size: few
D: .
DNA: TGTGCCAGCAGTTCTGGTGGCTATGGCTACACCTTC
CDR3: CASSSGGYGYTF

J: TRBJ1-3
V: TRBV29-1
size: .
D: TRBD1
DNA: TGCAGCGCCAAGAGGACAGGGTGGGGAAACACCATATATTTT
CDR3: CSAKRTGWGNTIYF

J: TRBJ1-4
V: TRBV5-4
size: .
D: .
DNA: TGTGCCAGCAGCTCGGACGGTGCAACTAATGAAAAACTGTTTTTT
CDR3: CASSSDGATNEKLFF

J: TRBJ2-3
V: TRBV20-1
size: .
D: TRBD2
DNA: TGCAGTGCTAGAGATCCGCGGACTAGCGGGAGGACAGATACGCAGTATTTT
CDR3: CSARDPRTSGRTDTQYF

J: TRBJ1-3
V: TRBV5-1
size: .
D: TRBD1
DNA: TGCGCCAGCAGCCCGGGGACAGTTTCTGGAAACACCATATATTTT
CDR3: CASSPGTVSGNTIYF

J: TRBJ2-7
V: TRBV3-1
size: .
D: TRBD2
DNA: TGTGCCAGCAGCCCTACAGCGGGAGGTTCCTACGAGCAGTACTTC
CDR3: CASSPTAGGSYEQYF

J: TRBJ2-3
V: TRBV30
size: .
D: TRBD1
DNA: TGTGCCTGGATTAGGGGGCCGGGGACAGATACGCAGTATTTT
CDR3: CAWIRGPGTDTQYF

J: TRBJ1-1
V: TRBV29-1
size: .
D: .
DNA: TGCAGCGTCTTAAGACAGGCCCACACTGAAGCTTTCTTT
CDR3: CSVLRQAHTEAFF

J: TRBJ1-1
V: TRBV30
size: once
D: .
DNA: TGTGCCTCCGGACAGCCTGAAGCTTTCTTT
CDR3: CASGQPEAFF

J: TRBJ2-7
V: TRBV5-1
size: .
D: TRBD2
DNA: TGCGCCAGCAGCTTGGATCTAGCGGCAACCTACGAGCAGTACTTC
CDR3: CASSLDLAATYEQYF

J: TRBJ1-2
V: TRBV28
size: .
D: TRBD1
DNA: TGTGCCAGCAGTTTAGGGGCAGGGGGGGACTATGGCTACACCTTC
CDR3: CASSLGAGGDYGYTF

J: TRBJ2-5
V: TRBV3-1
size: .
D: .
DNA: TGTGCCAGCAGCCAAGGCAGGGTGGGGTCCCAGTACTTC
CDR3: CASSQGRVGSQYF

J: TRBJ2-1
V: TRBV20-1
size: .
D: .
DNA: TGCAGTGCTAGACCTCAGCCGGGGCGAAATGAGCAGTTCTTC
CDR3: CSARPQPGRNEQFF

J: TRBJ2-4
V: TRBV27
size: .
D: TRBD1
DNA: TGTGCCAGCGCGAACTTAGGACAGGGGACAAACATTCAGTACTTC
CDR3: CASANLGQGTNIQYF

J: TRBJ1-1
V: TRBV4-1
size: .
D: TRBD1
DNA: TGCGCCAGCAGCCTCCGAACAGGGGATAACACTGAAGCTTTCTTT
CDR3: CASSLRTGDNTEAFF

J: TRBJ2-1
V: TRBV7-2
size: .
D: TRBD2
DNA: TGTGCCAGCAGCTTAGAGGGGACTAGCGGACTTAATGAGCAGTTCTTC
CDR3: CASSLEGTSGLNEQFF

J: TRBJ2-1
V: TRBV2
size: .
D: TRBD2
DNA: TGTGCCAGCAGTTGGACTAGCGGGAGGAGTAAGCAGTTCTTC
CDR3: CASSWTSGRSKQFF

J: TRBJ1-1
V: TRBV6-2/TRBV6-3
size: .
D: .
DNA: TGTGCCAGCACCCACGGGATCTTCGGAGCTTTCTTT
CDR3: CASTHGIFGAFF

J: TRBJ1-5
V: TRBV12-3/TRBV12-4
size: .
D: TRBD1
DNA: TGTGCCAGCAGTTCCGGGACAGGGACTAATAATCAGCCCCAGCATTTT
CDR3: CASSSGTGTNNQPQHF

J: TRBJ2-5
V: TRBV29-1
size: .
D: TRBD1
DNA: TGCAGCGTCGCTCGGACAGGGGGCGGGCAGACCCAGTACTTC
CDR3: CSVARTGGGQTQYF

J: TRBJ2-7
V: TRBV20-1
size: once
D: .
DNA: TGCAGTGCTAGAGATCAAGGGCGGCAACCCAGGGAGCAGTACTTC
CDR3: CSARDQGRQPREQYF

J: TRBJ2-3
V: TRBV27
size: .
D: TRBD1
DNA: TGTGCCAGCAGTTTAGGGACAGGGGATCCAGATACGCAGTATTTT
CDR3: CASSLGTGDPDTQYF

J: TRBJ2-7
V: TRBV6-2/TRBV6-3
size: .
D: .
DNA: TGTGCCAGCAGGCGACAGCTTTACGAGCAGTACTTC
CDR3: CASRRQLYEQYF

J: TRBJ2-4
V: TRBV29-1
size: .
D: .
DNA: TGCAGCGCCGCATCCCTGTCCAAAAACATTCAGTGCTTC
CDR3: CSAASLSKNIQCF

J: TRBJ2-2
V: TRBV6-1
size: .
D: .
DNA: TGTGCCAGCAGCTCACCTGGGAGGCCTGACCGAGCGAACACCGGGGAGCTGTTTTTT
CDR3: CASSSPGRPDRANTGELFF

J: TRBJ1-2
V: TRBV27
size: .
D: .
DNA: TGTGCCACCTCGGCGTCCAGGAACAACTATGGCTACACCTTC
CDR3: CATSASRNNYGYTF

J: TRBJ2-3
V: TRBV30
size: .
D: .
DNA: TGTGCCTGGAGCGGCGGCGGCCTCGTTCGACAGTATTTT
CDR3: CAWSGGGLVRQYF

J: TRBJ1-1
V: TRBV18
size: .
D: .
DNA: TGTGCCAGCTCCCCCGGGACGAGGTTCGCTGAAGCTTTCTTT
CDR3: CASSPGTRFAEAFF

J: TRBJ1-1
V: TRBV20-1
size: .
D: .
DNA: TGCAGTGCTAAGACAGACCCCACTGAAGCTTTCTTT
CDR3: CSAKTDPTEAFF

J: TRBJ1-1
V: TRBV7-2
size: .
D: .
DNA: TGTGCCAGCAGCTCGCTGGTGAGGACTGAAGCTTTCTTT
CDR3: CASSSLVRTEAFF

J: TRBJ2-7
V: TRBV4-3
size: .
D: .
DNA: TGCGCCAGCAGCCGTGACAGGACCTACGAGCAGTACTTC
CDR3: CASSRDRTYEQYF

J: TRBJ1-2
V: TRBV4-3
size: .
D: TRBD1
DNA: TGCGCCAGCAGCCCAATGTTACAGGGGAACTATGGCTACACCTTC
CDR3: CASSPMLQGNYGYTF

J: TRBJ2-4
V: TRBV3-1
size: .
D: .
DNA: TGTGCCAGCAGCCACCCGGGGGACATTCAGTACTTC
CDR3: CASSHPGDIQYF

J: TRBJ2-4
V: TRBV6-2/TRBV6-3
size: .
D: TRBD1
DNA: TGTGCCAGAGTACGGACAGGCCACGAGGGAAAAAACATTCAGTACTTC
CDR3: CARVRTGHEGKNIQYF

J: TRBJ2-1
V: TRBV13
size: .
D: TRBD2
DNA: TGTGCCAGCAGCCCCCCGGGACTAGCGGGATCGTTTGAGCAGTTCTTC
CDR3: CASSPPGLAGSFEQFF

J: TRBJ1-1
V: TRBV20-1
size: once
D: .
DNA: TGCAGTGCTCAGGGGTCGGGGACTGAAGCTTTCTTT
CDR3: CSAQGSGTEAFF

J: TRBJ1-5
V: TRBV30
size: .
D: .
DNA: TGTGCCTGGAGTGGTAATAGCAATCAGCCCCAGCATTTT
CDR3: CAWSGNSNQPQHF

J: TRBJ2-1
V: TRBV7-2
size: .
D: TRBD1
DNA: TGTGCCAGCAGCTTAGAGGGACAGACAGGCTACAATGAGCAGTTCTTC
CDR3: CASSLEGQTGYNEQFF

J: TRBJ2-7
V: TRBV29-1
size: .
D: TRBD1
DNA: TGCAGCGTCGACCCCGGGACAGGCTCCTACGAGCAGTACTTC
CDR3: CSVDPGTGSYEQYF

J: TRBJ1-1
V: TRBV27
size: .
D: .
DNA: TGTGCCAGCAGGGACAGATTCTCGAACACTGAAGCTTTCTTT
CDR3: CASRDRFSNTEAFF

J: TRBJ2-5
V: TRBV12-3/TRBV12-4
size: .
D: .
DNA: TGTGCCAGCAGGACGCAGGGGAGTCGAGAGACCCAGTACTTC
CDR3: CASRTQGSRETQYF

J: TRBJ1-2
V: TRBV28
size: .
D: .
DNA: TGTGCCAGCAGTTTTTCCGGGATCGGCTACACCTTC
CDR3: CASSFSGIGYTF

J: TRBJ1-1
V: TRBV2
size: once
D: .
DNA: TGTGCCAGCCTATCCGACACTGAAGCTTTCTTT
CDR3: CASLSDTEAFF

J: TRBJ2-1
V: TRBV9
size: .
D: .
DNA: TGTGCCTGCGCGTGGGGGCCGTCAAGCTCCTACAATGAGCAGTTCTTC
CDR3: CACAWGPSSSYNEQFF

J: TRBJ2-7
V: TRBV4-2
size: .
D: .
DNA: TGTGCCAGCAGCCAAGATCGGGGAGTCCGAACCCCCTACGAGCAGTACTTC
CDR3: CASSQDRGVRTPYEQYF